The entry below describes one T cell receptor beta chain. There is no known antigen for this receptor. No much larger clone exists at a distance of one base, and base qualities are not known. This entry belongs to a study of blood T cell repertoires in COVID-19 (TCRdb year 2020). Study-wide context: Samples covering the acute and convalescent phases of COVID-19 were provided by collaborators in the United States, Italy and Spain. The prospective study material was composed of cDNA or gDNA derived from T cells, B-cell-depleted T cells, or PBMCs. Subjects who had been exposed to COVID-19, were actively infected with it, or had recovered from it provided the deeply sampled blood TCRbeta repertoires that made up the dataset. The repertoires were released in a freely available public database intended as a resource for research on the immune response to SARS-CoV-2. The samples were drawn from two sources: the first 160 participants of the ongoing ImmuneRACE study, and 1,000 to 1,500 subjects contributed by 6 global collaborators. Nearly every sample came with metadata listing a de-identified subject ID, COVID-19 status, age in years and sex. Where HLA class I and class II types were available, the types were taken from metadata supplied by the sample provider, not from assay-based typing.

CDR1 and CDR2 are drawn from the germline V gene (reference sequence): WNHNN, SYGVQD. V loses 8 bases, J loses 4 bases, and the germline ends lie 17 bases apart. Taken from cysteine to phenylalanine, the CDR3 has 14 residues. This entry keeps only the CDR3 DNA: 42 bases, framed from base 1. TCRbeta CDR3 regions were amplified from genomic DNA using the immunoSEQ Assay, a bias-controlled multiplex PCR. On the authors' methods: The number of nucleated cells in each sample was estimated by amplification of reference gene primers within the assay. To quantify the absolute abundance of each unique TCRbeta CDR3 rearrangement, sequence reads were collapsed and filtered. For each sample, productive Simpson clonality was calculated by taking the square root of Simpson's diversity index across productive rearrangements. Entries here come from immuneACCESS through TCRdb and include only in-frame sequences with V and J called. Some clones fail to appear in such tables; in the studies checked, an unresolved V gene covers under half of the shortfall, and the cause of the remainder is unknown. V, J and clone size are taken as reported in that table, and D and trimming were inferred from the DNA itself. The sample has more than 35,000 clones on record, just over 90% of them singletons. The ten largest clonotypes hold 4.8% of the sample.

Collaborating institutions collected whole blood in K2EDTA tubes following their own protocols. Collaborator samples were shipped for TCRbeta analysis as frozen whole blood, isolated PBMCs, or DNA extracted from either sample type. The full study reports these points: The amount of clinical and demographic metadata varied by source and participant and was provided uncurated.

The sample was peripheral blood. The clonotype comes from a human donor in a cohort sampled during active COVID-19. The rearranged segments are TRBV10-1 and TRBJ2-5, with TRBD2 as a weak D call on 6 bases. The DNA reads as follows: TGCGCCAGCTTAGCGGACCCTAGGAGAGAGACCCAGTACTTC. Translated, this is CASLADPRRETQYF.